This T cell receptor (beta chain) was identified during a study of cytomegalovirus exposure and HLA in healthy donors. Study conclusions and caveats: Reportedly, fewer N-insertions than the 666-donor mean appeared in an Asian-associated ancestry cluster in a later analysis. Rare TCR sequences dominated, though some public TCRs recurred in many donors. There were some 150 TCR beta chains listed as cytomegalovirus-associated.

Amplification used 60 Vbeta primers and 13 Jbeta primers. This table comes from immunoSEQ multiplex PCR, and its TCRdb copy is limited to in-frame clones, with some not included. The sample yields about 180,000 clones, around 80% seen once. This clone was found a few times. What it binds is unknown. Per germline, CDR1 WSHSY and CDR2 SAAADI. Trimming removed 7 bases from V and 5 bases from J, with 15 bases in between. This CDR3 region has 13 residues. The rearrangement uses TRBV10-2 and TRBJ2-7; D is perhaps TRBD2 (6 bases). This receptor was obtained from a woman in her thirties in good health and CMV-seronegative. Material: PBMCs. The CDR3 is CASMEGRDDEQYF. CDR3 nucleotide sequence: TGCGCCAGCATGGAGGGCAGGGACGACGAGCAGTACTTC.